This T cell receptor (beta chain) was observed in a study of T cell clones after liver transplantation. This table comes from immunoSEQ multiplex PCR, and its TCRdb copy is limited to in-frame clones, with some not included. The sample contains tens of thousands of clones, roughly 85% of which appear only once. The receptor comes from a human patient who received a liver transplant. Some T cells may be supplied by the graft donor. The sample was CD4+ T cells from blood, taken 45 to 46 months after liver transplant.

The CDR3: CASSLAGTGGELAFF. CDR3 nucleotide sequence: TGCGCCAGCAGCTTGGCCGGGACAGGGGGTGAGTTAGCTTTCTTT. The genes are TRBV5-1 and TRBJ1-1; TRBD1 agrees at 11 bases. Germline V gene lookup returns CDR1 SGHRS and CDR2 YFSETQ. The CDR3 spans 15 residues. V was pared by 0 bases and J by 10 bases, with 8 bases of the junction left unmatched.